This section outlines one T cell receptor beta chain sequence together with its context. Trimming took off 3 bases at V and 0 bases at J, with 14 bases between the two ends. CDR3 size: 16 residues. The germline V gene has CDR1 MDHEN and CDR2 SYDVKM. This table comes from immunoSEQ multiplex PCR, and its TCRdb copy is limited to in-frame clones, with some not included. The sample comprises 160,000 or so clones, around nine tenths of which are singletons, and 10% rests with the top ten. This sample was included in a study of blood T cell repertoires in COVID-19. This receptor was obtained from a woman between 65 and 79 years old with COVID-19, enrolled during active disease. Sequenced material: peripheral blood. The chain is built from TRBV28 and TRBJ1-1; D not resolved. CDR3 residues: CASSFVAPGMNTEAFF. The CDR3 nucleotides are TGTGCCAGCAGTTTCGTCGCGCCAGGCATGAACACTGAAGCTTTCTTT.